A single sample gave rise to the 2 T cell receptor beta chains below, sequenced in a study of blood T cells in healthy people across ages. Primers used in a second PCR of about 6 to 11 cycles were a sample-barcoded 5' primer and a J-beta primer mix. TCRdb independently ran MiXCR on the 5' RACE reads; one entry per CDR3 protein. The sample contains around 870,000 distinct CDR3 sequences, more than 25% of which appear only once. Sample: blood. These receptors originate from a woman older than 75 in good health.

The J gene is TRBJ2-5, the V gene TRBV7-9; 8 nucleotides align to TRBD2. Gene TRBJ2-7 matches the end of the DNA better, so the J call may be wrong. Germline V CDR1 and CDR2: SEHNR, FQNEAQ (reference sequence). The CDR3 is made up of 14 amino acids. CDR3 amino acids: CASSSSSGNYEQYF. CDR3 nucleotide sequence: TGTGCCAGCAGCTCCAGTAGCGGGAACTACGAGCAGTACTTC.

With respect to this clonotype: The germline gene is not matched at one end of the junction; a read error may be the cause. This chain joins TRBV15 and TRBJ2-6; D is perhaps TRBD1 (6 bases). The CDR3 has 16 residues. Germline V gives CDR1 LNHNV, CDR2 YYDKDF (reference sequence). The CDR3 sequence is CATSGESGAGANVRTF. The CDR3 region has the DNA TGTGCCACCAGCGGGGAATCAGGGGCTGGGGCCAACGTCCGGACTTTC.